This T cell receptor beta chain was profiled in a study of T cell repertoires in cytomegalovirus infection. Study summary: In public TCR beta signatures, there were indications of both CMV infection and matching HLA type. Whole-study results and caveats: Carriers of CMV plus the relevant HLA were identified by cumulative public TCR beta family frequency. HLA-C-restricted CMV-specific TCR beta clonotypes prevailed in the ex vivo response.

This clonotype showed up just a few times. The antigen is undetermined. CDR3 length: 17 residues. Trimming took 6 bases from V and 2 from J; bases not matched to a gene: 6. TCRdb reanalysed the reads using MiXCR and keeps one entry per CDR3 protein. The sample includes 200,000 to 250,000 distinct CDR3 sequences, approximately 13% of them seen just once. This chain connects TRBV12-3 or TRBV12-4 to TRBJ2-2, with TRBD2 matching 13 bases. Sequencing input: PBMCs. The receptor comes from a human donor in good health (CMV status not recorded). Some clones in this sample may be carry-over from other donors' samples. This chain's CDR3 is CASSYTSGGANTGELFF. The CDR3 nucleotides are TGTGCCAGCAGCTACACTAGCGGGGGGGCCAACACCGGGGAGCTGTTTTTT.